This T cell receptor beta chain comes out of a study of regulatory and conventional T cells in RAG deficiency. Sequencing used immunoSEQ multiplex PCR; TCRdb keeps in-frame clones, though not all of them. The sample includes 25,000 to 35,000 clones, just over 90% of them seen just once. The sorted regulatory T cells were CD4+, CD25-high and CD127-low, with genomic DNA sequenced. From germline, CDR1 is SGHTA and CDR2 FQGNSA. V was clipped by 5 bases and J by 7 bases; unmatched bases: 4. The CDR3 is 13 amino acids. In addition, the sample was reused for a study of regulatory T cells. From that report: Primers: 52 TRBV forward and 13 TRBJ reverse.

The J gene is TRBJ2-5, the V gene TRBV7-2; TRBD2 aligns across 10 bases. This TCR derives from a human donor in good health. The source material was Tregs sorted from blood. The DNA of the CDR3 is TGTGCCAGCAGCCTCATAGCGGGGGGGACCCAGTACTTC. Translation: CASSLIAGGTQYF.